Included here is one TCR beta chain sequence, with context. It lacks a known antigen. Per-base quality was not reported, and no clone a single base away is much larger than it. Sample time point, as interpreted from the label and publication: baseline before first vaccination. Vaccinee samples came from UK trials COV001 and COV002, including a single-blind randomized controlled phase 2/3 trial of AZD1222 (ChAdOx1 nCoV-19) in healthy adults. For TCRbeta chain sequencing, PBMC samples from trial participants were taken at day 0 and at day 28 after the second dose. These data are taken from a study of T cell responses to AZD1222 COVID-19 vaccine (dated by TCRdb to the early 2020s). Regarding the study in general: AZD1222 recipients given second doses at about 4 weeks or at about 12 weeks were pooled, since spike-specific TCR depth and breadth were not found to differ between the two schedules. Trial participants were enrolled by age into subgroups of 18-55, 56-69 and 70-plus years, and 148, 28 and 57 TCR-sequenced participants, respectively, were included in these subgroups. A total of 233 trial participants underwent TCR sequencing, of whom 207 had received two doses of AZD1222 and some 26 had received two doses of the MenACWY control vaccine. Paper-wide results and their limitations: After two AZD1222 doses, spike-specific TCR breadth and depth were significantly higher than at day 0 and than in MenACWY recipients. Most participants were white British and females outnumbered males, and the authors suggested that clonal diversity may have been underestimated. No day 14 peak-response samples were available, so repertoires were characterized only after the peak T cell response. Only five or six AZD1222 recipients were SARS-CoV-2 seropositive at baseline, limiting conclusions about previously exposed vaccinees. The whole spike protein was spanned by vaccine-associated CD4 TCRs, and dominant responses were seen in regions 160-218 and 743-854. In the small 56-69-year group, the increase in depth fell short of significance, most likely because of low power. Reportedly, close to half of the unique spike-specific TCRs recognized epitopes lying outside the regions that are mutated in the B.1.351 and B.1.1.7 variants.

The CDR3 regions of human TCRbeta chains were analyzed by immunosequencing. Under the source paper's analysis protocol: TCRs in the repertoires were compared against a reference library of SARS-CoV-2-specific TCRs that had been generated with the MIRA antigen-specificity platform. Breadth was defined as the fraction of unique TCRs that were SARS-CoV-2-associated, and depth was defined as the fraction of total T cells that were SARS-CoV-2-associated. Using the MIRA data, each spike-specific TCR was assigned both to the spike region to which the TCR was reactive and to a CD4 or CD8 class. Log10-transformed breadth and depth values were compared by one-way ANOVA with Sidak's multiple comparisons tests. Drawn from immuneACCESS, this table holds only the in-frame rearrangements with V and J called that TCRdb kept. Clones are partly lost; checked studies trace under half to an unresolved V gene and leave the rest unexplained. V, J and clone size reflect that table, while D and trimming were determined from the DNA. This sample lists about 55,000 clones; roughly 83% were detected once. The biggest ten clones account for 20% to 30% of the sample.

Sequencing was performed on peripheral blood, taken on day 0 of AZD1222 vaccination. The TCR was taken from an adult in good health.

The CDR3 in this case is CASSLGGNNQPQHF. The sequence in DNA is TGTGCCAGCAGCTTGGGGGGGAACAATCAGCCCCAGCATTTT. Recombination joined TRBV5-4 with TRBJ1-5, with TRBD1 perhaps the D gene, on 5 matching bases. V drops 0 bases and J drops 3 bases, leaving 7 bases in between. CDR1 is given as SGHNT and CDR2 as YYREEE, both from the germline V gene (reference sequence). The CDR3, cysteine through phenylalanine, is 14 amino acids long. Only the CDR3 portion is preserved as DNA: 42 bases, with reading frame beginning at the first base.